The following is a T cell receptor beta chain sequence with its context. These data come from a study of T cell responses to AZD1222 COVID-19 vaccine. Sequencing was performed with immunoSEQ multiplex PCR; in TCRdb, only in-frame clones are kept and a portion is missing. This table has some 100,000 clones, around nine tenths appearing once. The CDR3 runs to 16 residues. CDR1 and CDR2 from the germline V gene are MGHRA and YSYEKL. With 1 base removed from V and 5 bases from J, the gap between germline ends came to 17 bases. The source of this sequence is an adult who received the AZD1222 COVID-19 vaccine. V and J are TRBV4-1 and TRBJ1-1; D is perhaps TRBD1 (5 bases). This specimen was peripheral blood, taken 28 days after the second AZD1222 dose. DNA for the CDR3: TGCGCCAGCAGCCAAGGGGGACGGGGGGAAAGAACTGAAGCTTTCTTT. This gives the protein CASSQGGRGERTEAFF.